This T cell receptor (beta chain) was found in a study of shared clonotypes between healthy human individuals. Study-level findings and limits: The expectation was that sequencing depth would affect clonotype sharing among donors. A handful of donors showed sharing of roughly 5% of naive CD4 clonotypes. Rarefaction demonstrated incomplete sorted-subset sequencing despite large depth.

All the donors were Caucasian adults who lived in Nashville, Tennessee. Assay: immunoSEQ multiplex PCR; the TCRdb copy retains only in-frame clones and omits some. The sample lists about 380,000 clones, roughly 96% occurring once. Regarding this clone: Its antigen is still unknown.

Germline V gene lookup returns CDR1 MGHRA and CDR2 YSYEKL. CDR3 length equals 15 residues. Trimming removed 0 bases from V and 8 bases from J, with 14 bases in between. The receptor was derived from a man in his thirties or forties in good health. This chain connects TRBV4-1 to TRBJ1-5; unclear D gene. Sequencing used memory CD8+ T cells sorted from blood. Subset defined: CD45RO+ cells pooled with CCR7-negative TemRA cells. As DNA, the CDR3 is TGCGCCAGCAGCCAAGATTCAAATGTCCGGAAGCCCCAGCATTTT. This encodes CASSQDSNVRKPQHF.